One TCR beta chain is described in this entry. The assay was immunoSEQ multiplex PCR, and TCRdb's table has in-frame clones only and misses some. This table has 1 million to 1.3 million clones, roughly 74% appearing once. This entry comes from a study of shared clonotypes between healthy human individuals. Germline V gene sequence: CDR1 MNHEY, CDR2 SVGAGI. V lost 2 bases, J lost 9 bases, and 10 bases stayed unmatched. The CDR3 covers 16 residues. Sequencing used memory CD4+ T cells from PBMCs. Noted subset: CD45RA-negative fraction. The chain uses TRBV6-5 and TRBJ2-1; 10 nucleotides agree with TRBD2. The receptor comes from a man aged 18 to 35 in good health. Some clones in this sample may be carry-over from other donors' samples. CDR3 in DNA: TGTGCCAGCAGTTACGCGGCTAGCGGGAGAGTCGGTGAGCAGTTCTTC. Its translation: CASSYAASGRVGEQFF.